A single sample is the source of the 22 T cell receptor beta chains below, sequenced in a study of blood T cell repertoires in COVID-19. Clones were read by immunoSEQ multiplex PCR, and TCRdb kept only the in-frame ones, dropping some. The data hold about 260,000 clones, with over 65% observed a single time. The sequencing input was peripheral blood. The receptors stem from a man in his sixties who had recovered from COVID-19.

The rearrangement links TRBV18 to TRBJ1-4, with TRBD1 as a possible D gene (5 bases). V lost 1 base, J lost 0 bases, and 9 bases lay in between. Germline CDR1 and CDR2: KGHSH and LQKENI. The CDR3 length is 16 residues. CDR3 coding DNA: TGTGCCAGCTCACCACTTGACAGAACAACTAATGAAAAACTGTTTTTT. Translation: CASSPLDRTTNEKLFF.

J is TRBJ2-3 and V is TRBV30, with TRBD2 matching over 8 bases. CDR3 length: 16 residues. Trimming removed 4 bases from V and 6 bases from J; junction bases left unmatched: 15. Per the germline V gene, CDR1 is GTSNPN and CDR2 is SVGIG (reference sequence). Written as DNA, the CDR3 is TGTGCCTGGAAGAGCGGGAGCGACCACCGGGGGGATACGCAGTATTTT. It codes for CAWKSGSDHRGDTQYF.

CDR3 sequence: CASTYSGRQNIQYF. CDR3 bases: TGTGCCAGCACCTATAGCGGGAGGCAAAACATTCAGTACTTC. V usage is TRBV6-6 and J usage is TRBJ2-4, with 10 bases aligning to TRBD2. V dropped 7 bases and J dropped 5; count of bases not matched to a gene: 5. The CDR3 has 14 residues. CDR1 and CDR2 from the germline V gene are MNHNY and SVGAGI (reference sequence).

The chain carries TRBV6-5 and TRBJ1-2, with TRBD1 matching over 7 bases. Trimming cost V 4 bases and J 4 bases; bases outside gene matches: 3. The CDR3 spans 13 residues. Germline lookup yields CDR1 MNHEY and CDR2 SVGAGI. CDR3 residues: CASSSQGSYGYTF. In DNA, the CDR3 is TGTGCCAGCAGTTCACAGGGGTCCTATGGCTACACCTTC.

This chain uses TRBV7-3 with TRBJ1-6; 7 bases line up with TRBD1. V lost 1 base to trimming and J lost 9 bases; unmatched junction nucleotides: 3. Germline assignment: CDR1 SGHTA and CDR2 FQGTGA. This CDR3 region has 14 residues. CDR3 nucleotide sequence: TGTGCCAGCAGCTTAAAGGCAGGGGGTTCACCCCTCCACTTT. It codes for CASSLKAGGSPLHF.

The chain employs TRBV5-1 and TRBJ2-2; D gene uncertain. The CDR3 totals 15 residues. The V gene lost 0 bases and the J gene lost 2 bases, with 8 bases spanning the gap. Germline V lookup: CDR1 SGHRS, CDR2 YFSETQ. This CDR3 is CASSLGQFNTGELFF. The CDR3 DNA reads as TGCGCCAGCAGCTTGGGGCAGTTTAACACCGGGGAGCTGTTTTTT.

The V and J genes are TRBV30 and TRBJ1-2; no definite D call. The CDR3 runs 12 residues. Trimming pared 0 bases from V and 8 bases from J, leaving 10 bases between. Germline assignment: CDR1 GTSNPN and CDR2 SVGIG (reference sequence). The CDR3 sequence is CAWSVRGSGYTF. The CDR3 DNA is TGTGCCTGGAGTGTTCGGGGTTCCGGCTACACCTTC.

In nucleotides, the CDR3 is TGTGCCAGAAGCTTGCGGGGTCGCCAGGCGGAGAACACCGGGGAGCTGTTTTTT. It is translated as CARSLRGRQAENTGELFF. The chain employs TRBV5-3 and TRBJ2-2; possible D gene TRBD2, 5 bases. TRBV5-3 counts as an open reading frame of uncertain function. This CDR3 is built from 18 residues. Between the trimmed V and J ends, which lost 1 base and 1 base, there was a span of 17 bases.

CDR3: CASSGPGGFADTQYF. CDR3 DNA: TGTGCCAGCAGTGGGCCGGGGGGCTTCGCAGATACGCAGTATTTT. The rearrangement links TRBV28 to TRBJ2-3; possible D gene TRBD2, 7 bases. The CDR3 contains 15 residues. CDR1 MDHEN and CDR2 SYDVKM come from the germline V gene. The V and J ends lost 5 bases and 4 bases respectively, with 16 bases between them.

J is TRBJ2-7 and V is TRBV7-6; 10 bases are a match to TRBD2. This CDR3 has 16 residues. Germline lookup yields CDR1 SGHVS and CDR2 FNYEAQ. V lost 5 bases to trimming and J lost 1 base; unmatched junction nucleotides: 8. The CDR3, as DNA: TGTGCCAGCAGCCCGCTAGCGGGAGTCGGGTCCTACGAGCAGTACTTC. This translates into CASSPLAGVGSYEQYF.

J is TRBJ1-3 and V is TRBV27, with D possibly matching TRBD1 (5 bases). Trimming pared 5 bases from V and 4 bases from J, leaving 12 bases between. This CDR3 is 14 amino acids long. Germline values: CDR1 MNHEY, CDR2 SMNVEV (reference sequence). CDR3 protein: CASSLREKGNTIYF. CDR3 sequence (DNA): TGTGCCAGCAGTCTCAGGGAAAAGGGAAACACCATATATTTT.

Concerning this clone: The junction departs from the called germline gene at one end, perhaps through a read error. This chain joins TRBV5-4 and TRBJ2-7; 8 bases map to TRBD1. Germline lookup yields CDR1 SGHNT and CDR2 YYREEE (reference sequence). This CDR3 has 15 amino acids. The CDR3 sequence is CASSLDRAPYYEQYF. For the CDR3, the DNA is TGTGCCAGCAGTTTGGACAGGGCCCCCTACTACGAGCAGTACTTC.

The rearrangement joins TRBV6-1 to TRBJ2-4; D possibly corresponds to TRBD2 (6 bases). The germline V and J ends were trimmed by 2 bases and 7 bases, with 15 bases remaining between them. Germline CDR1 MNHNS, CDR2 SASEGT. CDR3 length: 15 amino acids. The CDR3 loop reads CASSELGRSLNIQYF. As DNA, the CDR3 is TGTGCCAGCAGTGAATTAGGGAGGTCCCTGAACATTCAGTACTTC.

The chain has TRBV5-4 and TRBJ1-6, with D possibly TRBD1 on 5 matching bases. The CDR3 consists of 14 residues. Germline CDR1 and CDR2: SGHNT and YYREEE (reference sequence). V was cut by 4 bases and J by 9 bases, with 14 bases left in between. CDR3 sequence (DNA): TGTGCCAGCAGCCGACAGACTGCAGGTTCACCCCTCCACTTT. It codes for CASSRQTAGSPLHF.

The V gene is TRBV5-6, the J gene TRBJ2-7; 10 bases are shared with TRBD1. Trimming removed 0 bases from V and 4 bases from J; junction bases left unmatched: 4. This CDR3 has 15 amino acids. CDR1 and CDR2 (germline): SGHDT, YYEEEE. The CDR3 DNA reads as TGTGCCAGCAGCTTGGGTTCGGGACAGGGGTACGAGCAGTACTTC. Translating it yields CASSLGSGQGYEQYF.

V usage is TRBV27 and J usage is TRBJ1-2; maybe TRBD1 (6 bases). The CDR3 has 15 residues. Germline lookup yields CDR1 MNHEY and CDR2 SMNVEV (reference sequence). V lost 5 bases, J lost 8 bases, and 21 bases lay in between. CDR3 residues: CASSPGAGQLSGYTF. DNA of the CDR3: TGTGCCAGCAGTCCCGGGGCAGGACAGCTAAGCGGCTACACCTTC.

The rearrangement links TRBV29-1 to TRBJ2-7, with TRBD1 matching 8 bases. This CDR3 has 14 residues. V lost 7 bases to trimming and J lost 0 bases; unmatched junction nucleotides: 8. Looked up from germline, CDR1 is SQVTM and CDR2 is ANQGSEA. CDR3 sequence reads: CSARTGTSSYEQYF. The CDR3 DNA is TGCAGCGCCCGGACAGGGACTTCCTCCTACGAGCAGTACTTC.

The chain joins TRBV30 to TRBJ1-4; a possible D gene is TRBD1 (6 bases). Trimming cost V 3 bases and J 8 bases, with 10 bases left between them. This CDR3 region has 12 residues. Germline V lookup: CDR1 GTSNPN, CDR2 SVGIG (reference sequence). In DNA form, the CDR3 reads TGTGCCTGGAGGCCGCAGGGGGAAAAACTGTTTTTT. This encodes CAWRPQGEKLFF. Complete variable domain (other parts from reference TRBV30 and TRBJ1-4): SQTIHQWPATLVQPVGSPLSLECTVEGTSNPNLYWYRQAAGRGLQLLFYSVGIGQISSEVPQNLSASRPQDRQFILSSKKLLLSDSGFYLCAWRPQGEKLFFGSGTQLSVL.

The gene calls are TRBV5-4 and TRBJ2-3; D is possibly TRBD2 (5 bases). The CDR3 has 14 amino acids. The V end lost 4 bases, the J end lost 6 bases, and 15 bases lay between the germline ends. CDR1 and CDR2 (germline): SGHNT, YYREEE (reference sequence). The CDR3 DNA reads TGTGCCAGCAGCGTAGCCGGGAAGACTGATACGCAGTATTTT. This codes for CASSVAGKTDTQYF. Looking up the rest from reference TRBV5-4 and TRBJ2-3 gives the full variable domain: ETGVTQSPTHLIKTRGQQVTLRCSSQSGHNTVSWYQQALGQGPQFIFQYYREEENGRGNFPPRFSGLQFPNYSSELNVNALELDDSALYLCASSVAGKTDTQYFGPGTRLTVL.

V usage is TRBV11-2 and J usage is TRBJ2-7; D call uncertain. Germline V gene data show CDR1 as SGHAT and CDR2 as FQNNGV. V was cut by 5 bases and J by 5 bases, with 7 bases left in between. The CDR3 totals 11 residues. CDR3 amino acids: CASSPRHEQYF. The CDR3 coding sequence is TGTGCCAGCAGCCCCAGGCACGAGCAGTACTTC.

J is TRBJ2-2 and V is TRBV7-2, with 11 positions matching TRBD2. The CDR3 length is 16 residues. V was pared by 5 bases and J by 6 bases, with 8 bases of the junction left unmatched. Germline V gene lookup returns CDR1 SGHTA and CDR2 FQGNSA. CDR3: CASSKASGGPPGELFF. In DNA form, the CDR3 reads TGTGCCAGCAGCAAGGCTAGCGGGGGGCCTCCCGGGGAGCTGTTTTTT.

This chain connects TRBV6-2 or TRBV6-3 to TRBJ2-3; D gene unclear. V gave up 0 bases and J gave up 6 bases, with 19 bases separating them. CDR3 size: 17 residues. The germline gives CDR1 MNHEY, CDR2 SVGEGT. The CDR3 is CASSYSSLRSAVDTQYF. CDR3 DNA sequence: TGTGCCAGCAGTTACTCGAGCCTGCGGTCCGCAGTGGATACGCAGTATTTT.